The rows below give T cell receptor beta chains drawn from one sample of a study of neurological immune-mediated disorders. Via MiXCR, TCRdb re-called the 5' RACE reads, giving one row per CDR3 protein. The repertoire holds about 66,000 distinct CDR3 sequences, with 3.9% as singletons. The sample taken for sequencing was PBMCs. These receptors were obtained from a man aged 30 to 39 with multiple sclerosis. The CDR3 runs from the conserved cysteine through the conserved F or W. A D gene is named only where the DNA matches it firmly. Clone size is not always given. Where it is, it says once, few, many or a class for expanded clones.

J,V,D,length,size,CDR3,DNA
TRBJ2-7,TRBV12-3/TRBV12-4,TRBD2,13,many,CASRRPSGAEQYF,TGTGCCAGCAGGCGCCCTAGCGGAGCCGAGCAGTACTTC
TRBJ2-1,TRBV12-3/TRBV12-4,-,12,-,CASTTSRLEQFF,TGTGCCAGCACCACATCCCGCCTTGAGCAGTTCTTC
TRBJ2-3,TRBV20-1,-,15,many,CSARGLAGTTDTQYF,TGCAGTGCTCGGGGGCTGGCGGGGACCACAGATACGCAGTATTTT
TRBJ2-4,TRBV5-1,-,16,many,CASSPGGGRGKNIQYF,TGCGCCAGCAGCCCGGGAGGGGGCCGGGGCAAAAACATTCAGTACTTC
TRBJ2-5,TRBV14,-,16,many,CASSQGVWRGVETQYF,TGTGCCAGCAGCCAAGGCGTCTGGCGCGGGGTGGAGACCCAGTACTTC
TRBJ1-5,TRBV20-1,-,15,few,CSARGGDYSNQPQNF,TGCAGTGCTAGGGGGGGGGATTATAGCAATCAGCCCCAGAATTTT
TRBJ2-7,TRBV14,-,14,many,CASSRSGGRHEQYF,TGTGCCAGCAGCCGGTCCGGGGGGCGCCACGAGCAGTACTTC
TRBJ1-3,TRBV6-5,-,15,many,CASSYSPERRNTIYF,TGTGCCAGCAGTTACTCACCCGAGCGAAGGAACACCATATATTTT
TRBJ2-3,TRBV29-1,TRBD1,15,many,CSVEGGTAGTDTQYF,TGCAGCGTTGAAGGGGGGACAGCCGGAACAGATACGCAGTATTTT
TRBJ2-2,TRBV5-6,-,15,many,CASSLGGRNTGELFF,TGTGCCAGCAGCTTGGGTGGACGGAACACCGGGGAGCTGTTTTTT
TRBJ2-3,TRBV6-1,TRBD2,16,many,CASSEARGTSGGTQYF,TGTGCCAGCAGTGAAGCGCGAGGGACTAGCGGGGGTACGCAGTATTTT
TRBJ2-3,TRBV19,TRBD2,15,few,CASSLTSGLGGTQYF,TGTGCCAGTAGCTTAACTAGCGGGCTCGGAGGTACGCAGTATTTT
TRBJ1-5,TRBV10-3,-,13,many,CAMSGGPNQPQNF,TGTGCCATGTCGGGGGGTCCCAATCAGCCCCAGAATTTT
TRBJ2-4,TRBV7-2,-,16,many,CASSPNSVLAKNIQYF,TGTGCCAGCAGCCCGAATTCTGTTCTAGCCAAAAACATTCAGTACTTC
TRBJ1-2,TRBV12-3/TRBV12-4,TRBD1,14,many,CASSSDRANYGYTF,TGTGCCAGCAGTTCGGACAGGGCTAACTATGGCTACACCTTC
TRBJ2-5,TRBV27,TRBD2,16,medium-sized,CASSLAAGGFGETQYF,TGTGCCAGCAGTTTAGCAGCGGGGGGATTCGGGGAGACCCAGTACTTC
TRBJ2-3,TRBV5-1,TRBD1,17,many,CASSSQPQGAGADTQYF,TGCGCCAGCAGTTCGCAACCACAGGGGGCCGGTGCAGATACGCAGTATTTT
TRBJ2-7,TRBV12-3/TRBV12-4,-,11,many,CASSFLRWQYF,TGTGCCAGCAGTTTCCTGAGGTGGCAGTACTTC
TRBJ1-1,TRBV20-1,TRBD1,15,many,CSASTPGTGKVMAFF,TGCAGTGCTAGTACCCCCGGGACAGGGAAGGTTATGGCTTTCTTT
TRBJ2-7,TRBV4-3,-,14,many,CASSQVITGHEQYF,TGCGCCAGCAGCCAAGTCATTACAGGGCACGAGCAGTACTTC
TRBJ1-1,TRBV20-1,-,13,few,CSAPEEKDTEAFF,TGCAGTGCCCCGGAAGAGAAGGACACTGAAGCTTTCTTT
TRBJ2-5,TRBV6-6,-,17,many,CASSSKGLATGQETQYF,TGTGCCAGCAGTTCTAAAGGCCTAGCGACAGGGCAAGAGACCCAGTACTTC
TRBJ2-2,TRBV3-1,-,14,few,CASSPTRDTGELFF,TGTGCCAGCAGCCCGACCCGGGACACCGGGGAGCTGTTTTTT
TRBJ2-2,TRBV20-1,-,14,many,CSAAKGHPNGELFF,TGCAGTGCCGCCAAGGGACACCCGAACGGGGAGCTGTTTTTT
TRBJ2-5,TRBV10-3,-,15,few,CAISDSRKGKETQYF,TGTGCCATCAGTGACTCTAGAAAGGGTAAAGAGACCCAGTACTTC
TRBJ2-1,TRBV28,TRBD2,15,many,CASSQLAGGYNEQFF,TGTGCCAGCAGCCAACTAGCGGGGGGCTACAATGAGCAGTTCTTC
TRBJ1-6,TRBV6-2/TRBV6-3,TRBD1,15,many,CASSSMDRGRSPLHF,TGTGCCAGCAGTTCCATGGACAGGGGGCGTTCACCCCTCCACTTT
TRBJ2-1,TRBV2,TRBD1,16,many,CASSVWRDRVHNEQFF,TGTGCCAGCAGTGTATGGCGGGACAGGGTCCACAATGAGCAGTTCTTC
TRBJ1-3,TRBV7-6,TRBD1,15,many,CASSYGDRAGNTIYF,TGTGCCAGCAGCTATGGGGACAGGGCTGGAAACACCATATATTTT
TRBJ2-7,TRBV6-5,-,14,many,CASSPGPLPYEQYF,TGTGCCAGCAGTCCGGGACCCCTCCCCTACGAGCAGTACTTC
TRBJ2-7,TRBV12-3/TRBV12-4,-,13,many,CASSIAGSYEQYF,TGTGCCAGCTCGATTGCAGGCAGCTACGAGCAGTACTTC
TRBJ2-5,TRBV6-2/TRBV6-3,-,13,many,CASSPVVQETQYF,TGTGCCAGCAGCCCCGTGGTGCAAGAGACCCAGTACTTC
TRBJ1-6,TRBV5-1,TRBD1,15,many,CASSLGGTGNSPLHF,TGCGCCAGCAGCCTGGGGGGGACAGGGAATTCACCCCTCCACTTT
TRBJ2-3,TRBV5-1,TRBD1,14,many,CASSQQGATDTQYF,TGCGCCAGCAGCCAACAGGGGGCCACAGATACGCAGTATTTT
TRBJ1-6,TRBV20-1,-,13,many,CSARDTGYSPLHF,TGCAGTGCTAGAGATACAGGGTACTCACCCCTCCACTTT
TRBJ2-7,TRBV5-1,TRBD2,17,many,CASSSFGGLAGPNEQYF,TGCGCCAGCAGCTCTTTTGGCGGACTAGCGGGTCCCAACGAGCAGTACTTC
TRBJ2-5,TRBV7-6,TRBD2,19,many,CASSPPGLAGGHYYETQYF,TGTGCCAGCAGCCCCCCCGGGTTAGCGGGGGGGCATTATTATGAGACCCAGTACTTC
TRBJ2-2,TRBV7-8,-,15,many,CASSSRGPNTGELFF,TGTGCCAGCAGTTCTCGGGGGCCCAACACCGGGGAGCTGTTTTTT
TRBJ1-2,TRBV7-8,-,16,many,CASSFGAGNRAYGYTF,TGTGCCAGCAGCTTTGGGGCGGGGAACCGAGCCTATGGCTACACCTTC
TRBJ2-3,TRBV20-1,TRBD2,17,many,CSARGLAGGPSTDTQYF,TGCAGTGCACGTGGACTAGCGGGGGGACCCAGCACAGATACGCAGTATTTT
TRBJ2-3,TRBV10-3,-,15,-,CAITEGGRGTDTQYF,TGTGCCATCACCGAGGGGGGACGGGGCACAGATACGCAGTATTTT
TRBJ2-1,TRBV5-1,-,13,many,CASSLAGLDEQFF,TGCGCCAGCAGCTTGGCAGGGTTGGACGAGCAGTTCTTC
TRBJ2-5,TRBV20-1,TRBD1,14,many,CSARDRKYQETQYF,TGCAGTGCTCGGGACAGGAAGTACCAAGAGACCCAGTACTTC
TRBJ2-3,TRBV5-1,-,15,many,CASSLATAGADTQYF,TGCGCCAGCAGCTTGGCCACTGCAGGGGCAGATACGCAGTATTTT
TRBJ2-1,TRBV7-7,-,13,-,CASRPAGSDEQFF,TGTGCCAGCAGACCCGCCGGGAGTGATGAGCAGTTCTTC
TRBJ2-7,TRBV20-1,TRBD2,14,many,CSAAAWGGSYEQYF,TGCAGTGCGGCCGCCTGGGGGGGCTCCTACGAGCAGTACTTC
TRBJ1-5,TRBV4-1,-,15,few,CASSQQSYSNQPQNF,TGCGCCAGCAGCCAACAAAGTTATAGCAATCAGCCCCAGAATTTT
TRBJ1-2,TRBV20-1,-,13,-,CSAGQWPYYGYTF,TGCAGTGCCGGGCAATGGCCCTACTATGGCTACACCTTC
TRBJ2-1,TRBV27,TRBD2,13,-,CASSPGGVNEQFF,TGTGCCAGCAGTCCGGGGGGGGTCAATGAGCAGTTCTTC
TRBJ1-5,TRBV10-3,-,15,many,CAISESGDTNQPQHF,TGTGCCATCAGTGAGTCCGGAGATACAAATCAGCCCCAGCATTTT
TRBJ2-2,TRBV12-3/TRBV12-4,-,15,many,CASSPDRANTGELFF,TGTGCCAGCAGTCCGGACAGAGCGAACACCGGGGAGCTGTTTTTT